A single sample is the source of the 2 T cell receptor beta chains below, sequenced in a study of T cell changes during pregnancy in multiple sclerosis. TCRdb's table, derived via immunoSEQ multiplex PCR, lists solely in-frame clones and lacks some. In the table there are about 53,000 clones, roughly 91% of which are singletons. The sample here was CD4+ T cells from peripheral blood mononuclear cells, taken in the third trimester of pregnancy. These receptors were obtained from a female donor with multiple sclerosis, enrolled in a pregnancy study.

The CDR3 region is CASSQPTVRNYGYTF. The DNA for the CDR3 is TGCGCCAGCAGCCAACCGACAGTCCGAAACTATGGCTACACCTTC. The V gene is TRBV4-1, the J gene TRBJ1-2, with TRBD1 as a possible D gene (5 bases). The CDR3 extends over 15 amino acids. Looked up from germline, CDR1 is MGHRA and CDR2 is YSYEKL. Trimming took 2 bases from V and 2 from J, leaving 12 bases between them.

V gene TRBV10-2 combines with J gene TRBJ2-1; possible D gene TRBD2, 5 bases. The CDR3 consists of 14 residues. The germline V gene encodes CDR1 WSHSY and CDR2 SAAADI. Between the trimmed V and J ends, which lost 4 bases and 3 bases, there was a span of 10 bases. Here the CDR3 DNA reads TGCGCCAGCAGTGGGAGGAGTAACTACAATGAGCAGTTCTTC. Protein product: CASSGRSNYNEQFF.